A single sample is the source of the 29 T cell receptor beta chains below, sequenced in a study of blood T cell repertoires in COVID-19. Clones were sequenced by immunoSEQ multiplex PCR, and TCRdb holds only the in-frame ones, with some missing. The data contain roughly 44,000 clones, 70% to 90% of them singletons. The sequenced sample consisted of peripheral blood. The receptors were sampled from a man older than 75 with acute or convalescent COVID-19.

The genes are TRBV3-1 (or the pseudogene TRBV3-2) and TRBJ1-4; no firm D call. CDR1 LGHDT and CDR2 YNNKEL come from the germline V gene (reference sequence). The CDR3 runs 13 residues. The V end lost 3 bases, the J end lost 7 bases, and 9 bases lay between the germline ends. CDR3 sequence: CASSHLGLEKLFF. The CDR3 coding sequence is TGTGCCAGCAGCCACCTCGGACTTGAAAAACTGTTTTTT.

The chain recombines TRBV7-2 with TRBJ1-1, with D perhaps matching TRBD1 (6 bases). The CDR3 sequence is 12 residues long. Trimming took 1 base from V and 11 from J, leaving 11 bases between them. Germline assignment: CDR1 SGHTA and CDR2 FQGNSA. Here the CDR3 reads CASSLDRGKAFF. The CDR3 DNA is TGTGCCAGCAGCTTAGATAGGGGGAAGGCTTTCTTT.

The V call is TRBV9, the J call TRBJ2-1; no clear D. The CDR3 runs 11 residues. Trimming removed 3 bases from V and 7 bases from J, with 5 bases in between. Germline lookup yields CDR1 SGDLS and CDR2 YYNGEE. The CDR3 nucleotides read TGTGCCAGCAGCGCCCATAATGAGCAGTTCTTC. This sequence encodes CASSAHNEQFF.

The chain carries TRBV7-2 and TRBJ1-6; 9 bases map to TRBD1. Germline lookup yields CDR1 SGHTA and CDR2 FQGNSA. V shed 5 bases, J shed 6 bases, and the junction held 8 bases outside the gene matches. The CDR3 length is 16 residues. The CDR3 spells CASSHPGQGTNSPLHF. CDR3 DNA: TGTGCCAGCAGCCATCCGGGACAGGGCACTAATTCACCCCTCCACTTT.

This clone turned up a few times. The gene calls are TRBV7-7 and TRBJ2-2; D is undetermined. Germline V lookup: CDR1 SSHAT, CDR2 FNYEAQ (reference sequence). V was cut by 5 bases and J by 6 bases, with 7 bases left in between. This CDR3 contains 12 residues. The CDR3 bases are TGTGCCAGCAGCGGGCCTGCCGGGGAGCTGTTTTTT. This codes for CASSGPAGELFF.

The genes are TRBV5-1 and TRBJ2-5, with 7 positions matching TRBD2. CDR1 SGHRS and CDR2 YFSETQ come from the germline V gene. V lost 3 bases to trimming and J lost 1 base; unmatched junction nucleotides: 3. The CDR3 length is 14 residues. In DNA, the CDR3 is TGCGCCAGCAGCTGGGGGACTACCCAAGAGACCCAGTACTTC. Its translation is CASSWGTTQETQYF.

The CDR3: CASSIATDSPLHF. For the CDR3, the DNA is TGTGCCAGCAGTATAGCGACGGATTCACCCCTCCACTTT. This chain uses TRBV27 with TRBJ1-6; no clear D. With 5 bases removed from V and 8 bases from J, the gap between germline ends came to 10 bases. Germline V CDR1 and CDR2: MNHEY, SMNVEV (reference sequence). The CDR3 extends over 13 amino acids.

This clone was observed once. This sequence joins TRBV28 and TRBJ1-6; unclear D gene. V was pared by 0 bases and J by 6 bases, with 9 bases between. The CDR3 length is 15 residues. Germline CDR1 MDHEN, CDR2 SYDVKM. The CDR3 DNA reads TGTGCCAGCAGTTTATGGGGCAGGCGTAATTCACCCCTCCACTTT. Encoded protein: CASSLWGRRNSPLHF. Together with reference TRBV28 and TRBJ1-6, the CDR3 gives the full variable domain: DVKVTQSSRYLVKRTGEKVFLECVQDMDHENMFWYRQDPGLGLRLIYFSYDVKMKEKGDIPEGYSVSREKKERFSLILESASTNQTSMYLCASSLWGRRNSPLHFGNGTRLTVT.

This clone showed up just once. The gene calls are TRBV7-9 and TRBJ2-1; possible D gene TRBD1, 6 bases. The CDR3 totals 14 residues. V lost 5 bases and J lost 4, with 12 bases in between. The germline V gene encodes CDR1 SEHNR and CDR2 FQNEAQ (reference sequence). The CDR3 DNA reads TGTGCCAGCAGCGCCATGGGACAATACAATGAGCAGTTCTTC. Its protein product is CASSAMGQYNEQFF.

The CDR3 bases are TGCGCCAGCAGCTTAGACAGCCCGAACACTAGCACAGATACGCAGTATTTT. Protein product: CASSLDSPNTSTDTQYF. The V gene is TRBV5-1, the J gene TRBJ2-3, with D possibly matching TRBD1 (5 bases). Germline CDR1 SGHRS, CDR2 YFSETQ. Trimming pared 2 bases from V and 0 bases from J, leaving 16 bases between. There are 17 residues in the CDR3.

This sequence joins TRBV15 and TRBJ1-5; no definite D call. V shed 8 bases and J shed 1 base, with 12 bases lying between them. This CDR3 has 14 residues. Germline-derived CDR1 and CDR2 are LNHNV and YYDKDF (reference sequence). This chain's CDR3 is CATRLFGSNQPQHF. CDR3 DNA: TGTGCCACCCGGCTTTTCGGGAGCAATCAGCCCCAGCATTTT. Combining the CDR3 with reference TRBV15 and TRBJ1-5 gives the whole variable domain DAMVIQNPRYQVTQFGKPVTLSCSQTLNHNVMYWYQQKSSQAPKLLFHYYDKDFNNEADTPDNFQSRRPNTSFCFLDIRSPGLGDTAMYLCATRLFGSNQPQHFGDGTRLSIL.

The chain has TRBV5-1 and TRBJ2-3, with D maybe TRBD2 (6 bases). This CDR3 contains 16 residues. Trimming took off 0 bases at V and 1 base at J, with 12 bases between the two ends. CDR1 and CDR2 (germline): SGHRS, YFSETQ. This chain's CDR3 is CASSLAGGGGTDTQYF. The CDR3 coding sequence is TGCGCCAGCAGCTTGGCCGGGGGTGGGGGCACAGATACGCAGTATTTT.

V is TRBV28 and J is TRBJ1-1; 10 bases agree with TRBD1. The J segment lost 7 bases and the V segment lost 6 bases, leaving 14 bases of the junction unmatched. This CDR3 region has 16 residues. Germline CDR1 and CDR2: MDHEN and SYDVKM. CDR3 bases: TGTGCCAGCAGGTCCCCGACAGGGGGCCTATTGGGTGAAGCTTTCTTT. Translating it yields CASRSPTGGLLGEAFF. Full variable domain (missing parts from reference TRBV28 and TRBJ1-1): DVKVTQSSRYLVKRTGEKVFLECVQDMDHENMFWYRQDPGLGLRLIYFSYDVKMKEKGDIPEGYSVSREKKERFSLILESASTNQTSMYLCASRSPTGGLLGEAFFGQGTRLTVV.

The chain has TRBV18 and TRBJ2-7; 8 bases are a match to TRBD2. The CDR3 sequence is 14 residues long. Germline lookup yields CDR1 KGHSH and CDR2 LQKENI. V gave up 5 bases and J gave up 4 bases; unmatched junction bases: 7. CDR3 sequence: CASSERGNPYEQYF. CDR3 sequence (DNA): TGTGCCAGCTCAGAGCGGGGGAATCCTTACGAGCAGTACTTC.

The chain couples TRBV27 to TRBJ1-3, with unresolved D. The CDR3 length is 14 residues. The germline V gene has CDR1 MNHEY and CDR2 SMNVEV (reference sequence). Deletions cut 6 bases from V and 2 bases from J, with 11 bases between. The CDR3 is CASRDLEAGNTIYF. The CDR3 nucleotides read TGTGCCAGCAGGGATTTGGAGGCTGGAAACACCATATATTTT.

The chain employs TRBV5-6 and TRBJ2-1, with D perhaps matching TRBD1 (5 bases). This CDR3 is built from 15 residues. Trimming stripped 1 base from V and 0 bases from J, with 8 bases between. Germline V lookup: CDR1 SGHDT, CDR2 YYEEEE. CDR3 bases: TGTGCCAGCAGCTTGACAGGAAGCTCCTACAATGAGCAGTTCTTC. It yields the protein CASSLTGSSYNEQFF. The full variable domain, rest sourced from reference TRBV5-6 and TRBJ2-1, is DAGVTQSPTHLIKTRGQQVTLRCSPKSGHDTVSWYQQALGQGPQFIFQYYEEEERQRGNFPDRFSGHQFPNYSSELNVNALLLGDSALYLCASSLTGSSYNEQFFGPGTRLTVL.

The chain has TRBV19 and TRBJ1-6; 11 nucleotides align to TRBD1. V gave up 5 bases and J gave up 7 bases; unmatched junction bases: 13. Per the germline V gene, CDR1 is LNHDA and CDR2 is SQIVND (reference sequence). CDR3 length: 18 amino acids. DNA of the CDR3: TGTGCCAGTAGTGGGCCGGGGACAGGGGGTCCCATAAATTCACCCCTCCACTTT. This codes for CASSGPGTGGPINSPLHF.

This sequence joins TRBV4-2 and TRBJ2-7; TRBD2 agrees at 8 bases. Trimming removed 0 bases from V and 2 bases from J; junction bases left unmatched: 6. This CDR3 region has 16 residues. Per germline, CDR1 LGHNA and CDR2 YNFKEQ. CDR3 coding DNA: TGTGCCAGCAGCCAAGATTGGGTAGCGGGAACCTACGAGCAGTACTTC. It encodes CASSQDWVAGTYEQYF.

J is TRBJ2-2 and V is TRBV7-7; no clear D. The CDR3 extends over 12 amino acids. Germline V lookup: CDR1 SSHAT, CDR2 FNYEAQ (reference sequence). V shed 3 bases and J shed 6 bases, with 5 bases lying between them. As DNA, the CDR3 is TGTGCCAGCAGCTTCGAGGCCGGGGAGCTGTTTTTT. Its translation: CASSFEAGELFF.

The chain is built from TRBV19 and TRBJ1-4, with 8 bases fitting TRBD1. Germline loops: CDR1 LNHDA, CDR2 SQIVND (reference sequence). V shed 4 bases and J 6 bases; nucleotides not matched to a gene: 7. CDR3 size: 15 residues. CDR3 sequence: CASSTNRGIDEKLFF. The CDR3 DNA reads TGTGCCAGTAGTACCAACAGGGGGATAGATGAAAAACTGTTTTTT.

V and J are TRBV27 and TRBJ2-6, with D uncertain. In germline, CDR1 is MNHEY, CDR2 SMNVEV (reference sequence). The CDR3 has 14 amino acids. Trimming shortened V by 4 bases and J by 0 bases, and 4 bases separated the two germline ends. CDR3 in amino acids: CASSWSSGANVLTF. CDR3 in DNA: TGTGCCAGCAGTTGGAGCTCTGGGGCCAACGTCCTGACTTTC.

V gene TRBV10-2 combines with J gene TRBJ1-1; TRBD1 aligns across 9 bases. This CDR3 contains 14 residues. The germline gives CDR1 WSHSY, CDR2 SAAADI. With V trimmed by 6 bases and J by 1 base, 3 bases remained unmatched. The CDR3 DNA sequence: TGCGCCAGCAGACAGGGGGCTAGGAACACTGAAGCTTTCTTT. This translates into CASRQGARNTEAFF.

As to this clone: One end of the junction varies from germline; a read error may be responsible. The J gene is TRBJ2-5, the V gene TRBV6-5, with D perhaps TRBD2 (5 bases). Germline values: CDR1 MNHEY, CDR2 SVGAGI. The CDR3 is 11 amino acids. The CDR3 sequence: CASSPRSEGNF. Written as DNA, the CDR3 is TGTGCCAGCAGTCCTCGTAGTGAGGGAAACTTC.

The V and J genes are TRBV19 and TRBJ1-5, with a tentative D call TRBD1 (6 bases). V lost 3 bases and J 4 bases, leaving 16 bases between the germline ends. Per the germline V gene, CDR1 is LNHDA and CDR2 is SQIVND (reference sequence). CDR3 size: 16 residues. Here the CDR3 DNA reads TGTGCCAGTAGTATCGGTACGTGGACAGAAAATCAGCCCCAGCATTTT. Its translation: CASSIGTWTENQPQHF. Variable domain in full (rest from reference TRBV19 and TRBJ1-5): DGGITQSPKYLFRKEGQNVTLSCEQNLNHDAMYWYRQDPGQGLRLIYYSQIVNDFQKGDIAEGYSVSREKKESFPLTVTSAQKNPTAFYLCASSIGTWTENQPQHFGDGTRLSIL.

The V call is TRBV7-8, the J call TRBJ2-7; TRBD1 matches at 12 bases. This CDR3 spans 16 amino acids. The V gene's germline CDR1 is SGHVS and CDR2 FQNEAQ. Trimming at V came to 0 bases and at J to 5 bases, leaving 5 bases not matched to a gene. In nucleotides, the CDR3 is TGTGCCAGCAGCTTAGCGGGGACAGGGGGCGTCGACGAGCAGTACTTC. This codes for CASSLAGTGGVDEQYF.

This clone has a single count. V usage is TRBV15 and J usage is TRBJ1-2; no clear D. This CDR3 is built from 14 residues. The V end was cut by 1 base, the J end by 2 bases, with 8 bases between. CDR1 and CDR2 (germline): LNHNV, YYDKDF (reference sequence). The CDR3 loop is CATSRASRNYGYTF. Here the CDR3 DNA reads TGTGCCACCAGCAGAGCCAGCAGGAACTATGGCTACACCTTC.

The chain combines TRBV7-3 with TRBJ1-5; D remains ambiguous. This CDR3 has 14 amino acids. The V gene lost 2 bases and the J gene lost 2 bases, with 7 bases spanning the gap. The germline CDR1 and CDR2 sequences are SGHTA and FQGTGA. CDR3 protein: CASSLQAGNQPQHF. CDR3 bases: TGTGCCAGCAGCTTACAGGCAGGCAATCAGCCCCAGCATTTT.

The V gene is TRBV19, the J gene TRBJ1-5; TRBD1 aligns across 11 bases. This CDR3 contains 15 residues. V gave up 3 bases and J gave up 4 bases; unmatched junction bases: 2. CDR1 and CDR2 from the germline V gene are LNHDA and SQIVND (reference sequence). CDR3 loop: CASSIGTGGNQPQHF. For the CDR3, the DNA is TGTGCCAGTAGTATCGGGACAGGGGGAAATCAGCCCCAGCATTTT.

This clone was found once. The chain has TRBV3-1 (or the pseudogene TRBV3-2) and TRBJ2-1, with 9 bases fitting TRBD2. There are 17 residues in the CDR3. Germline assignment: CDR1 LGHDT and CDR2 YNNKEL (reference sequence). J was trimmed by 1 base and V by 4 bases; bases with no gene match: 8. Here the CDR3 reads CASSPRSSGVSYNEQFF. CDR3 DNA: TGTGCCAGCAGCCCCCGCTCTAGCGGGGTTTCCTACAATGAGCAGTTCTTC.